The T cell receptor beta chain under discussion was sequenced for a study of blood T cell repertoires in COVID-19. Looking at the study overall: From the United States, Italy and Spain came samples of acute and convalescent COVID-19. PBMCs, B-cell-depleted T cells, or T cells were the source of the cDNA or gDNA that made up the material.

In the authors' workflow: Reference gene primer amplification gave estimated nucleated cell counts. Sequencing used immunoSEQ multiplex PCR; TCRdb keeps in-frame clones, though not all of them. V and J calls and clone size come straight from that table; D and trimming were deduced from the DNA. The table lists 90,000 to 110,000 clones, about nine tenths of them singletons. Sequencing input: peripheral blood. This receptor was identified in a human donor in a cohort sampled during active COVID-19.

The CDR3 coding sequence is TGTGCCGTCATGACAGCGAACACTGAAGCTTTCTTT. Protein sequence: CAVMTANTEAFF. The chain joins TRBV6-5 to TRBJ1-1; TRBD1 might be the D (5 bases). Germline CDR1 reads MNHEY; CDR2 reads SVGAGI. The V and J ends lost 11 bases and 1 base respectively, with 11 bases between them. There are 12 residues in the CDR3.